Following are 27 T cell receptor beta chains from one sample sequenced in a study of shared clonotypes between healthy human individuals. The assay was immunoSEQ multiplex PCR, and TCRdb's table has in-frame clones only and misses some. The sample has 950,000 to 1,300,000 clones, about 80% seen once; the top ten hold around 1.5%. Sequenced: memory CD4+ T cells sorted from blood. Subset reported: CD45RA-negative fraction. The source is a man between 18 and 29 years old in good health.

The J gene is TRBJ2-3, the V gene TRBV14, with 8 bases identical to TRBD2. This CDR3 has 16 amino acids. Germline-derived CDR1 and CDR2 are SGHDN and FVKESK. V lost 2 bases, J lost 5 bases, and 9 bases stayed unmatched. CDR3 sequence reads: CASSQLLLAGQDTQYF. The CDR3 coding sequence is TGTGCCAGCAGCCAACTCCTCCTAGCGGGCCAAGATACGCAGTATTTT.

The sample holds one count of this clone. This chain joins TRBV5-1 and TRBJ2-1; 10 nucleotides align to TRBD2. Germline V gives CDR1 SGHRS, CDR2 YFSETQ. V trimming: 3 bases; J trimming: 6 bases; junction bases outside the gene matches: 12. The CDR3 is made up of 17 amino acids. In nucleotides, the CDR3 is TGCGCCAGCAGCTCCGGCTCCGGGACTAGCGTACTCAATGAGCAGTTCTTC. It codes for CASSSGSGTSVLNEQFF.

The chain recombines TRBV7-9 with TRBJ2-7, with unresolved D. Trimming removed 5 bases at V and 4 bases at J, with 6 bases between. Germline CDR1 reads SEHNR; CDR2 reads FQNEAQ (reference sequence). This CDR3 has 11 amino acids. Here the CDR3 reads CASSIDYEQYF. In DNA form, the CDR3 reads TGTGCCAGCAGCATTGATTACGAGCAGTACTTC.

The V call is TRBV5-1, the J call TRBJ2-7, with TRBD1 matching 11 bases. This CDR3 is 18 amino acids long. Germline lookup yields CDR1 SGHRS and CDR2 YFSETQ. After removal of 4 bases from V and 3 bases from J, the junction contained 15 bases not matched to a gene. The CDR3, as DNA: TGCGCCAGCAGCCCCCAGCCTAGGACAGGGGGCATTATCTACGAGCAGTACTTC. Amino acid sequence: CASSPQPRTGGIIYEQYF. Filled out from reference TRBV5-1 and TRBJ2-7, the complete variable domain reads KAGVTQTPRYLIKTRGQQVTLSCSPISGHRSVSWYQQTPGQGLQFLFEYFSETQRNKGNFPGRFSGRQFSNSRSEMNVSTLELGDSALYLCASSPQPRTGGIIYEQYFGPGTRLTVT.

CDR3 sequence (DNA): TGTGCCAGCAGCCCGCTCTTGCTCTTGGGGCAGGGGTTCAATGAGCAGTTCTTC. Encoded protein: CASSPLLLLGQGFNEQFF. J is TRBJ2-1 and V is TRBV5-6; weak D call: TRBD1 (6 bases). With 4 bases removed from V and 6 bases from J, the gap between germline ends came to 26 bases. Germline CDR1 and CDR2: SGHDT and YYEEEE. The CDR3 loop spans 18 amino acids.

In the case of this clone: A read error is possible here, since a much larger clone lies one base away. The chain has TRBV11-3 and TRBJ1-1; D unresolved. Germline CDR1 SGHNT, CDR2 YENEEA. Trimming removed 6 bases at V and 0 bases at J, with 2 bases between. This CDR3 region has 11 residues. The CDR3 here is CASRMNTEAFF. CDR3 coding DNA: TGTGCCAGCAGGATGAACACTGAAGCTTTCTTT.

The genes are TRBV29-1 and TRBJ2-1, with 10 bases identical to TRBD1. Looked up from germline, CDR1 is SQVTM and CDR2 is ANQGSEA. The V and J ends lost 5 bases and 6 bases, in that order; junction bases with no gene match: 10. The CDR3 sequence is 15 residues long. CDR3: CSVRGQGSLSNEQFF. The CDR3, as DNA: TGCAGCGTTAGGGGACAGGGGTCCTTGAGCAATGAGCAGTTCTTC.

The genes are TRBV7-8 and TRBJ2-7, with D unresolved. The V end lost 1 base, the J end lost 5 bases, and 12 bases lay between the germline ends. The CDR3 sequence is 14 residues long. Germline V gene sequence: CDR1 SGHVS, CDR2 FQNEAQ. CDR3 amino acids: CASSLVEQTHEQYF. CDR3 nucleotides: TGTGCCAGCAGCTTAGTTGAACAGACCCACGAGCAGTACTTC.

This chain joins TRBV7-3 and TRBJ2-6; D possibly corresponds to TRBD2 (5 bases). Germline assignment: CDR1 SGHTA and CDR2 FQGTGA. The CDR3 runs to 15 residues. Trimming removed 5 bases at V and 0 bases at J, with 8 bases between. The CDR3 sequence: CASSPGSSGANVLTF. CDR3 coding DNA: TGTGCCAGCAGCCCTGGGAGCTCTGGGGCCAACGTCCTGACTTTC.

The chain employs TRBV9 and TRBJ1-2; D call uncertain. The CDR3 totals 14 residues. V was shortened by 3 bases and J by 4 bases, with 13 bases between the two germline ends. Germline V gene data show CDR1 as SGDLS and CDR2 as YYNGEE. The chain's CDR3 is CASSGGWDGYGYTF. CDR3 DNA sequence: TGTGCCAGCAGCGGGGGTTGGGATGGCTATGGCTACACCTTC.

The chain is built from TRBV7-8 and TRBJ1-2; perhaps TRBD1 as D (6 bases). Germline CDR1 and CDR2: SGHVS and FQNEAQ. The CDR3 consists of 14 residues. With 5 bases removed from V and 8 bases from J, the gap between germline ends came to 18 bases. DNA of the CDR3: TGTGCCAGCAGCCTGACTGCAGGGGACTGGGGCTACACCTTC. It translates to CASSLTAGDWGYTF.

The gene calls are TRBV7-9 and TRBJ2-4; tentatively, D is TRBD1 or TRBD2 (5 bases each). Trimming took 3 bases from V and 6 from J, leaving 12 bases between them. CDR3 length: 14 amino acids. Germline-derived CDR1 and CDR2 are SEHNR and FQNEAQ (reference sequence). CDR3 DNA sequence: TGTGCCAGCAGCTTTTGGGGGTCCGGAAACATTCAGTACTTC. Its translation: CASSFWGSGNIQYF.

This CDR3 is CASNPTATQETQYF. The CDR3 DNA sequence: TGTGCCAGCAACCCGACAGCGACACAAGAGACCCAGTACTTC. V and J are TRBV6-5 and TRBJ2-5; the D gene is possibly TRBD1 (5 bases). V was pared by 7 bases and J by 2 bases, with 14 bases between. Germline assignment: CDR1 MNHEY and CDR2 SVGAGI. There are 14 residues in the CDR3.

This clone was picked up one time. This chain connects TRBV19 to TRBJ1-2; TRBD1 agrees at 7 bases. The CDR3 has 12 amino acids. Losses at the gene ends were 4 bases for V and 8 bases for J; bases not matched to a gene: 4. Germline V lookup: CDR1 LNHDA, CDR2 SQIVND (reference sequence). CDR3 DNA sequence: TGTGCCAGTAGTAGACAGGGCGAAGGCTACACCTTC. Protein sequence: CASSRQGEGYTF.

This clone was counted between two and nine times. The chain uses TRBV6-1 and TRBJ1-5, with 7 bases aligning to TRBD1. This CDR3 comprises 15 residues. CDR1 MNHNS and CDR2 SASEGT come from the germline V gene. V was clipped by 0 bases and J by 6 bases; unmatched bases: 5. DNA for the CDR3: TGTGCCAGCAGTGAAGCAGGGGGCAAAACTCAGCCCCAGCATTTT. The encoded protein is CASSEAGGKTQPQHF.

The V gene is TRBV10-3, the J gene TRBJ2-1, with 8 nucleotides matching TRBD2. Germline lookup yields CDR1 ENHRY and CDR2 SYGVKD. V gave up 0 bases and J gave up 5 bases; unmatched junction bases: 9. This CDR3 comprises 17 residues. CDR3 amino acids: CAISESVGLAGNNEQFF. As DNA, the CDR3 is TGTGCCATCAGTGAGTCGGTGGGGCTAGCGGGCAACAATGAGCAGTTCTTC.

As to this clone: Other DNA sequences in this sample translate to the same CDR3. The CDR3 is CASSLAGAPYNEQFF. CDR3 coding DNA: TGCGCCAGCAGCTTAGCGGGAGCCCCCTACAATGAGCAGTTCTTC. The chain carries TRBV5-1 and TRBJ2-1, with TRBD2 matching over 8 bases. The CDR3 is made up of 15 amino acids. The junction had 3 bases not matched to a gene; V was cut back by 2 bases and J by 2 bases. Germline V lookup: CDR1 SGHRS, CDR2 YFSETQ.

Turning to this clone: This sample also contains other DNA sequences that code for the same CDR3. The gene calls are TRBV19 and TRBJ2-6, with 8 nucleotides matching TRBD1. Germline trimming cut 3 bases from V and 2 bases from J; bases unmatched to any gene: 0. CDR1 and CDR2 from the germline V gene are LNHDA and SQIVND (reference sequence). The CDR3 loop spans 15 amino acids. The CDR3 sequence: CASSIRGPGANVLTF. The CDR3 DNA sequence: TGTGCCAGTAGTATCAGGGGGCCTGGGGCCAACGTCCTGACTTTC.

The V and J genes are TRBV6-1 and TRBJ2-1; the D gene is possibly TRBD2 (5 bases). CDR1 and CDR2 (germline): MNHNS, SASEGT. CDR3 size: 15 residues. The V gene lost 8 bases and the J gene lost 8 bases, with 22 bases spanning the gap. The CDR3 nucleotides are TGTGCCAGCTTCCTTGGGCTAGCCGCTAGGTATGAGCAGTTCTTC. Residues: CASFLGLAARYEQFF.

CDR3 residues: CASSQDPPGGSETQYF. CDR3 in DNA: TGCGCCAGCAGCCAAGATCCGCCGGGAGGCTCAGAGACCCAGTACTTC. The chain is built from TRBV4-1 and TRBJ2-5, with TRBD2 identical over 7 bases. Trimming took 0 bases from V and 4 from J; bases not matched to a gene: 8. Germline CDR1 MGHRA, CDR2 YSYEKL. This CDR3 is built from 16 residues.

The V gene is TRBV6-1, the J gene TRBJ1-2; tentatively, D is TRBD1 (5 bases). The CDR3 totals 12 residues. Germline loops: CDR1 MNHNS, CDR2 SASEGT. Trimming removed 8 bases from V and 7 bases from J, with 14 bases in between. CDR3 in DNA: TGTGCCAGCGCCGGGACCACAAGTGGCTACACCTTC. Protein product: CASAGTTSGYTF.

In this sample, this clone turned up a few times. The V gene is TRBV2, the J gene TRBJ1-2, with D unresolved. CDR1 and CDR2 (germline): SNHLY, FYNNEI. The ends were cut back, 3 bases at V and 0 bases at J, with 5 bases in the middle. There are 13 residues in the CDR3. The CDR3 here is CASSDKANYGYTF. The CDR3 DNA reads TGTGCCAGCAGTGACAAAGCTAACTATGGCTACACCTTC. Complete variable domain (other parts from reference TRBV2 and TRBJ1-2): EPEVTQTPSHQVTQMGQEVILRCVPISNHLYFYWYRQILGQKVEFLVSFYNNEISEKSEIFDDQFSVERPDGSNFTLKIRSTKLEDSAMYFCASSDKANYGYTFGSGTRLTVV.

The rearrangement joins TRBV5-1 to TRBJ2-3; 10 nucleotides agree with TRBD2. The CDR3 spans 16 residues. The V and J ends lost 3 bases and 0 bases, in that order; junction bases with no gene match: 4. CDR1 is SGHRS, CDR2 YFSETQ, per germline. Here the CDR3 DNA reads TGCGCCAGCAGCTCCGGACTAGCGGCTAGCACAGATACGCAGTATTTT. Protein: CASSSGLAASTDTQYF.

The V and J genes are TRBV11-1 and TRBJ2-1; 15 nucleotides line up with TRBD2. Trimming removed 5 bases from V and 10 bases from J; junction bases left unmatched: 6. CDR1 SGHAT and CDR2 FQDESV come from the germline V gene (reference sequence). The CDR3 is made up of 15 amino acids. The CDR3 coding sequence is TGTGCCAGCAGCATCGGACTAGCGGGGGGGCGCGAGCAGTTCTTC. It specifies CASSIGLAGGREQFF.

CDR3 in amino acids: CASSSSSGTPQEQYF. The CDR3 nucleotides are TGTGCCAGCAGCTCGTCTAGCGGGACCCCCCAGGAGCAGTACTTC. The chain uses TRBV7-2 and TRBJ2-7; the match to TRBD2 covers 9 bases. J was trimmed by 7 bases and V by 4 bases; bases with no gene match: 11. The V gene's germline CDR1 is SGHTA and CDR2 FQGNSA. The CDR3 runs 15 residues.

J is TRBJ2-5 and V is TRBV9; D is perhaps TRBD2 (5 bases). Germline loops: CDR1 SGDLS, CDR2 YYNGEE. This CDR3 spans 15 amino acids. Trimming stripped 4 bases from V and 5 bases from J, with 18 bases between. The CDR3 loop is CASSSSGKRTETQYF. CDR3 DNA sequence: TGTGCCAGCAGCTCGTCGGGGAAACGAACGGAGACCCAGTACTTC.

The rearrangement uses TRBV11-2 and TRBJ2-1, with D uncertain. Germline V lookup: CDR1 SGHAT, CDR2 FQNNGV. The CDR3 is made up of 15 amino acids. The V gene lost 1 base and the J gene lost 1 base, with 8 bases spanning the gap. CDR3 bases: TGTGCCAGCAGCTTAGTTGGGATGTCCTACAATGAGCAGTTCTTC. This encodes CASSLVGMSYNEQFF.